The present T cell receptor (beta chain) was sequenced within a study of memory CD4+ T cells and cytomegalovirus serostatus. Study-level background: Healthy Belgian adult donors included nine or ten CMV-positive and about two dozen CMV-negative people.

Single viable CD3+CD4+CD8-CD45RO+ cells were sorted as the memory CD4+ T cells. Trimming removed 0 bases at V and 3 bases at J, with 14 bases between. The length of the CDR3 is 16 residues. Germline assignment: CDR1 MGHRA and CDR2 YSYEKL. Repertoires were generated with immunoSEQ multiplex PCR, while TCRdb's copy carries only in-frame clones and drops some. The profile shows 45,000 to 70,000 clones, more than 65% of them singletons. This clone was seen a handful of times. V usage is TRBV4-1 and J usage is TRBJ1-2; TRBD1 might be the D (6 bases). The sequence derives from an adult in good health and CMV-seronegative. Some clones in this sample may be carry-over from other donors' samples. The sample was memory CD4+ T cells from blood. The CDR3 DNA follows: TGCGCCAGCAGCCAAGAGGGCGCGGGGGCAGACTATGGCTACACCTTC. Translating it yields CASSQEGAGADYGYTF.